The 19 T cell receptor beta chains below all came from one sample that was sequenced in a study of T cell responses to AZD1222 COVID-19 vaccine. Clones were read by immunoSEQ multiplex PCR, and TCRdb kept only the in-frame ones, dropping some. The profile shows some 84,000 clones, over 80% of them singletons. The sequencing used peripheral blood, collected on day 0 of AZD1222 vaccination. These TCRs come from an adult in good health.

This rearrangement joins TRBV28 to TRBJ2-5, with D unclear. Trimming left V 6 bases short and J 2 bases short, with 16 bases between. Germline loops: CDR1 MDHEN, CDR2 SYDVKM. The CDR3 has 15 residues. DNA for the CDR3: TGTGCCAGCAGCCCTTCTGGACGGCAGCAAGAGACCCAGTACTTC. Its protein is CASSPSGRQQETQYF.

The chain has TRBV11-2 and TRBJ1-2, with TRBD1 matching over 8 bases. The germline gives CDR1 SGHAT, CDR2 FQNNGV. This CDR3 is built from 14 residues. V gave up 1 base and J gave up 7 bases; unmatched junction bases: 5. The CDR3 spells CASSLGQGIGGYTF. In DNA, the CDR3 is TGTGCCAGCAGCTTAGGACAGGGGATAGGTGGCTACACCTTC.

This sequence joins TRBV18 and TRBJ2-2; D is unresolved. Germline-derived CDR1 and CDR2 are KGHSH and LQKENI. The CDR3 length is 11 residues. With 3 bases removed from V and 8 bases from J, the gap between germline ends came to 4 bases. The CDR3: CASSPAGELFF. CDR3 nucleotide sequence: TGTGCCAGCTCACCCGCTGGGGAGCTGTTTTTT.

The chain uses TRBV18 and TRBJ1-3; TRBD1 aligns across 11 bases. This CDR3 region has 17 residues. Germline V gene sequence: CDR1 KGHSH, CDR2 LQKENI. V was pared by 5 bases and J by 4 bases, with 10 bases of the junction left unmatched. The CDR3 DNA is TGTGCCAGCTCATCCTATGGACAGGGGGCTTCCGGAAACACCATATATTTT. It codes for CASSSYGQGASGNTIYF. The whole variable domain, filled in from reference TRBV18 and TRBJ1-3, reads NAGVMQNPRHLVRRRGQEARLRCSPMKGHSHVYWYRQLPEEGLKFMVYLQKENIIDESGMPKERFSAEFPKEGPSILRIQQVVRGDSAAYFCASSSYGQGASGNTIYFGEGSWLTVV.

The chain joins TRBV28 to TRBJ2-7; maybe TRBD2 (6 bases). The CDR3 has 15 residues. Trimming shortened V by 1 base and J by 1 base, and 11 bases separated the two germline ends. Germline V gene data show CDR1 as MDHEN and CDR2 as SYDVKM. In DNA form, the CDR3 reads TGTGCCAGCAGTTTATCCGGGAGTTTATCCTACGAGCAGTACTTC. It translates to CASSLSGSLSYEQYF.

This clone was seen only a few times. The rearrangement links TRBV5-1 to TRBJ1-2; 7 bases align to TRBD1. The CDR3 is made up of 12 amino acids. Germline CDR1 SGHRS, CDR2 YFSETQ. V was clipped by 3 bases and J by 10 bases; unmatched bases: 6. In DNA form, the CDR3 reads TGCGCCAGCAGCTCGGAAGACAGGGTCTACACCTTC. Translating it yields CASSSEDRVYTF.

The chain carries TRBV28 and TRBJ1-2; the D is unclear. V was trimmed by 9 bases and J by 2 bases, leaving 10 bases between them. Germline V gives CDR1 MDHEN, CDR2 SYDVKM. CDR3 size: 12 residues. Written as DNA, the CDR3 is TGTGCCAGTGTGGCAGGAAACTATGGCTACACCTTC. Its translation: CASVAGNYGYTF.

DNA for the CDR3: TGTGCCAGCAGTTTACAGGGCGGCGAGCAGTACTTC. Protein: CASSLQGGEQYF. The chain joins TRBV27 to TRBJ2-7; D may be TRBD1 (5 bases). This CDR3 has 12 residues. Deletions cut 2 bases from V and 6 bases from J, with 8 bases between. The germline V gene encodes CDR1 MNHEY and CDR2 SMNVEV (reference sequence).

The chain is built from TRBV29-1 and TRBJ1-2; unclear D gene. V lost 3 bases and J 3 bases, leaving 8 bases between the germline ends. From germline, CDR1 is SQVTM and CDR2 ANQGSEA. The CDR3 is 12 amino acids. The CDR3: CSVESGYYGYTF. CDR3 nucleotides: TGCAGCGTTGAGTCTGGGTACTATGGCTACACCTTC.

The V call is TRBV18, the J call TRBJ2-1; tentatively, D is TRBD2 (5 bases). This CDR3 spans 14 amino acids. V lost 1 base, J lost 5 bases, and 9 bases lay in between. The germline V gene has CDR1 KGHSH and CDR2 LQKENI. Here the CDR3 DNA reads TGTGCCAGCTCACCACTGGTGCGGGACAATGAGCAGTTCTTC. This sequence encodes CASSPLVRDNEQFF.

The genes are TRBV6-5 and TRBJ2-1, with D possibly TRBD2 on 6 matching bases. CDR1 is MNHEY and CDR2 is SVGAGI in the germline V gene. The V and J ends lost 4 bases and 8 bases respectively, with 21 bases between them. This CDR3 has 16 amino acids. CDR3 sequence reads: CASSSFTLGGSDEQFF. CDR3 bases: TGTGCCAGCAGTTCCTTCACCCTGGGGGGTAGCGATGAGCAGTTCTTC.

This clone was observed a single time. The chain employs TRBV14 and TRBJ2-5; TRBD1 matches 8 bases. Trimming cost V 4 bases and J 5 bases; bases outside gene matches: 12. CDR1 is SGHDN and CDR2 is FVKESK in the germline V gene. The CDR3 length is 16 residues. CDR3 sequence reads: CASSPNRQGMGETQYF. The CDR3 DNA reads TGTGCCAGCAGCCCAAATCGACAGGGGATGGGCGAGACCCAGTACTTC.

The chain combines TRBV6-1 with TRBJ2-3; D is perhaps TRBD1 (5 bases). V was shortened by 0 bases and J by 11 bases, with 15 bases between the two germline ends. Germline V gives CDR1 MNHNS, CDR2 SASEGT. The CDR3 length is 14 residues. In DNA, the CDR3 is TGTGCCAGCAGTGAAGCGCAGGGCAGAACAGGGCAGTATTTT. It yields the protein CASSEAQGRTGQYF.

The V and J genes are TRBV3-1 (or the pseudogene TRBV3-2) and TRBJ1-1, with D possibly TRBD1 on 5 matching bases. This CDR3 is 15 amino acids long. Germline CDR1 is LGHDT and CDR2 is YNNKEL (reference sequence). Trimming stripped 4 bases from V and 4 bases from J, with 16 bases between. DNA for the CDR3: TGTGCCAGCAGCCCGCGCGGGGGGGATGGCACTGAAGCTTTCTTT. Its protein product is CASSPRGGDGTEAFF.

V is TRBV5-1 and J is TRBJ1-6, with 7 bases matching TRBD1. CDR3 length equals 14 residues. Trimming cost V 3 bases and J 3 bases; bases outside gene matches: 0. Germline-derived CDR1 and CDR2 are SGHRS and YFSETQ. CDR3 amino acids: CASSWDSYNSPLHF. CDR3 coding DNA: TGCGCCAGCAGCTGGGACAGCTATAATTCACCCCTCCACTTT.

The chain links TRBV18 to TRBJ1-5, with 7 nucleotides matching TRBD1. V dropped 3 bases and J dropped 0; count of bases not matched to a gene: 2. CDR1 KGHSH and CDR2 LQKENI come from the germline V gene. This CDR3 has 15 amino acids. The CDR3 protein is CASSPGQLSNQPQHF. As DNA, the CDR3 is TGTGCCAGCTCACCGGGACAGCTTAGCAATCAGCCCCAGCATTTT. Filled out from reference TRBV18 and TRBJ1-5, the complete variable domain reads NAGVMQNPRHLVRRRGQEARLRCSPMKGHSHVYWYRQLPEEGLKFMVYLQKENIIDESGMPKERFSAEFPKEGPSILRIQQVVRGDSAAYFCASSPGQLSNQPQHFGDGTRLSIL.

Remarks on this clone: The DNA is omitted, as the CDR3 cannot be located on it reliably, and the CDR3 follows TCRdb's listing. This chain connects TRBV7-9 to TRBJ1-6; the table names TRBD1, a call not compared with the DNA. Germline CDR1 and CDR2: SEHNR and FQNEAQ (reference sequence). Inclusive of both ends, the CDR3 amounts to 14 amino acids. The CDR3: CASSFGPGGAPLHF.

The chain is built from TRBV19 and TRBJ2-3; 9 bases align to TRBD2. The CDR3 sequence is 14 residues long. The germline V gene encodes CDR1 LNHDA and CDR2 SQIVND (reference sequence). V dropped 4 bases and J dropped 3; count of bases not matched to a gene: 2. The CDR3 DNA sequence: TGTGCCAGTAGTAAAGCGGGAGGAACAGATACGCAGTATTTT. It codes for CASSKAGGTDTQYF.

This chain joins TRBV19 and TRBJ1-1; D is perhaps TRBD1 (5 bases). Germline lookup yields CDR1 LNHDA and CDR2 SQIVND (reference sequence). V shed 4 bases and J shed 4 bases, with 13 bases lying between them. CDR3 length: 14 amino acids. CDR3 loop: CASSRDQGATEAFF. CDR3 in DNA: TGTGCCAGTAGTAGGGACCAGGGTGCCACTGAAGCTTTCTTT.